This TCR beta chain is from a study of blood T cell repertoires in COVID-19. J gave up 10 bases and V 4 bases, and 17 bases lay outside the gene matches. This CDR3 is built from 18 residues. Germline V gene lookup returns CDR1 KGHSH and CDR2 LQKENI. Data came from immunoSEQ multiplex PCR; TCRdb stores just in-frame clones and leaves some out. This repertoire shows about 120,000 clones, 70% to 80% found once; its top ten account for roughly 2.6%. The V gene is TRBV18, the J gene TRBJ1-6, with 9 bases lining up with TRBD1. This clonotype was obtained from a man aged 45-65 years with acute or convalescent COVID-19. Specimen: peripheral blood. The CDR3 loop reads CASSLDAAGTGLNSPLHF. The DNA for the CDR3 is TGTGCCAGCTCACTCGACGCGGCCGGGACAGGGCTCAACTCACCCCTCCACTTT. The whole variable domain, filled in from reference TRBV18 and TRBJ1-6, reads NAGVMQNPRHLVRRRGQEARLRCSPMKGHSHVYWYRQLPEEGLKFMVYLQKENIIDESGMPKERFSAEFPKEGPSILRIQQVVRGDSAAYFCASSLDAAGTGLNSPLHFGNGTRLTVT.